These 4 T cell receptor beta chains were sequenced from one sample in a study of blood T cell repertoires in COVID-19. Clones were sequenced by immunoSEQ multiplex PCR, and TCRdb holds only the in-frame ones, with some missing. Counted here are a few hundred thousand clones, 88% occurring once; the ten biggest clones make up more than 8.5%. Material for sequencing was peripheral blood. Receptors were obtained from a woman in her 70s with COVID-19, enrolled during active disease.

The chain joins TRBV5-4 to TRBJ1-1, with TRBD1 as a possible D gene (5 bases). CDR1 is SGHNT, CDR2 YYREEE, per germline (reference sequence). V was shortened by 0 bases and J by 11 bases, with 14 bases between the two germline ends. The CDR3 contains 13 residues. The CDR3 reads CASSLVGTAGAFF. The CDR3 region has the DNA TGTGCCAGCAGCTTGGTTGGGACCGCGGGGGCTTTCTTT.

The chain is built from TRBV4-1 and TRBJ2-1; TRBD2 agrees at 8 bases. The trim removed 8 bases at V and 7 bases at J, leaving 13 bases unmatched. The CDR3 contains 15 residues. Germline V lookup: CDR1 MGHRA, CDR2 YSYEKL. This CDR3 is CASRRVAGLGNEQFF. For the CDR3, the DNA is TGCGCCAGCCGGAGGGTAGCGGGACTAGGGAATGAGCAGTTCTTC.

The gene calls are TRBV2 and TRBJ1-5; 8 nucleotides agree with TRBD1. V lost 4 bases and J lost 4; bases outside the gene matches: 6. Germline loops: CDR1 SNHLY, CDR2 FYNNEI. This CDR3 is built from 15 residues. CDR3 sequence: CASSVQGQVNQPQHF. As DNA, the CDR3 is TGTGCCAGCAGTGTTCAGGGACAGGTTAATCAGCCCCAGCATTTT.

In DNA form, the CDR3 reads TGTGCCAGCAGTAAGATTAGTCCGCAGGGCACCTACGAGCAGTACTTC. Amino acid sequence: CASSKISPQGTYEQYF. The chain is built from TRBV27 and TRBJ2-7; D might be TRBD1 (5 bases). The germline gives CDR1 MNHEY, CDR2 SMNVEV (reference sequence). The CDR3 is 16 amino acids. Trimming pared 5 bases from V and 2 bases from J, leaving 19 bases between.